This TCR beta chain was sequenced in a study of cytomegalovirus exposure and HLA in healthy donors. Primers for the PCR totalled 60 Vbeta and 13 Jbeta. Clones were read by immunoSEQ multiplex PCR, and TCRdb kept only the in-frame ones, dropping some. This table has roughly 120,000 clones, about four fifths appearing once. A note on this clone: Its specificity is unknown.

The length of the CDR3 is 15 residues. The germline gives CDR1 SGHDT, CDR2 YYEEEE. V lost 0 bases to trimming and J lost 8 bases; unmatched junction nucleotides: 6. Broader study findings: A later analysis, which compared TCR beta chains of equal frequency, found the HLA-associated ones more clonally expanded. A later analysis found most CMV-associated TCR beta chains apparently HLA-restricted. Highest at DRB1 and lowest at HLA-C, TCR association rates differed among HLA loci in a later analysis. Accurate predictions that matched the HLA-A and HLA-B alleles of most subjects were reportedly made from TCR beta sequences.

The TCR comes from a young man in good health and CMV-seronegative. The sequenced material came from PBMCs. The chain employs TRBV5-6 and TRBJ1-2, with 11 bases that match TRBD1. In DNA form, the CDR3 reads TGTGCCAGCAGCTTGGGAGGACAGGGGGCGGTGGGCTACACCTTC. It yields the protein CASSLGGQGAVGYTF. The variable domain in full, with the rest retrieved from reference TRBV5-6 and TRBJ1-2, is DAGVTQSPTHLIKTRGQQVTLRCSPKSGHDTVSWYQQALGQGPQFIFQYYEEEERQRGNFPDRFSGHQFPNYSSELNVNALLLGDSALYLCASSLGGQGAVGYTFGSGTRLTVV.